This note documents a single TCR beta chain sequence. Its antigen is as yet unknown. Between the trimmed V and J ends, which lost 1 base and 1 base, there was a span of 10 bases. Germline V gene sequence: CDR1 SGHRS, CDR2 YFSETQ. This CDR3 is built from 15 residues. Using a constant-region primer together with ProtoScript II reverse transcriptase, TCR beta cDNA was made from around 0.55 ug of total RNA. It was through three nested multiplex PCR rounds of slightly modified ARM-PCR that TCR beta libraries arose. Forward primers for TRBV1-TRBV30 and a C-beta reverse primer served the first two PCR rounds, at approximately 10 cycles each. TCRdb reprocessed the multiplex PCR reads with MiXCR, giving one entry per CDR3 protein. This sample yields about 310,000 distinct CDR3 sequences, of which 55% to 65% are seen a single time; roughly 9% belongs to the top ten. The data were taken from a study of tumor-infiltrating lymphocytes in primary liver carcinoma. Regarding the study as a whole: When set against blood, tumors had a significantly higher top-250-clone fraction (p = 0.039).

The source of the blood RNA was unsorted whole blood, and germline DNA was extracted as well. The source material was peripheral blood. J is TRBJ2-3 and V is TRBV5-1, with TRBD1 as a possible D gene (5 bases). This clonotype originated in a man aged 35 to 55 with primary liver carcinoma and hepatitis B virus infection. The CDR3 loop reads CASSLRGAGTDTQYF. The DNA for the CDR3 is TGCGCCAGCAGCTTGAGGGGTGCAGGCACAGATACGCAGTATTTT.